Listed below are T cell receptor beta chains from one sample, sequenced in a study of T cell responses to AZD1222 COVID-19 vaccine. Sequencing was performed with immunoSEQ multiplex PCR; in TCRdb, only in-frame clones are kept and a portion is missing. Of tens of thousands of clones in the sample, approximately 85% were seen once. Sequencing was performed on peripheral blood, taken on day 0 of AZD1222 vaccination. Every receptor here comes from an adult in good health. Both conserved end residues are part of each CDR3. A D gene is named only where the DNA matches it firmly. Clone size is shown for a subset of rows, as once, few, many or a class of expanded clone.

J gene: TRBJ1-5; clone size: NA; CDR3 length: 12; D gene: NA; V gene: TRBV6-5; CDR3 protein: CASSSQNQPQHF; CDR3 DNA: TGTGCCAGCAGTTCCCAAAATCAGCCCCAGCATTTT
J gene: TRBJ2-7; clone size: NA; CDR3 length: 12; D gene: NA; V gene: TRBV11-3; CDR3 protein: CASSLAGNEQYF; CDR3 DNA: TGTGCCAGCAGCTTAGCGGGTAACGAGCAGTACTTC
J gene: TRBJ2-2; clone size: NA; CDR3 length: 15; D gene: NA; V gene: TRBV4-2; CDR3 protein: CASSRENGVTGELFF; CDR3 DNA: TGTGCCAGCAGCCGAGAGAATGGGGTCACCGGGGAGCTGTTTTTT
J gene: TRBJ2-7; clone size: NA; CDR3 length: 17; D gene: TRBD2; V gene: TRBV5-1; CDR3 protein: CASSFQGPLAGVYEQYF; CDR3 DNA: TGCGCCAGCAGCTTTCAGGGCCCGCTCGCGGGGGTTTACGAGCAGTACTTC
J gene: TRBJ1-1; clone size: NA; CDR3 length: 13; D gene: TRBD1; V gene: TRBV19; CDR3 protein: CASGSGGTPKGFF; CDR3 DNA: TGTGCCAGTGGCTCAGGGGGAACTCCGAAAGGTTTCTTT
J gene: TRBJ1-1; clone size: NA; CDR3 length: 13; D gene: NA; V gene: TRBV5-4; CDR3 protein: CASSPTGPAEAFF; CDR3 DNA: TGTGCCAGCAGCCCGACTGGGCCCGCAGAAGCTTTCTTT
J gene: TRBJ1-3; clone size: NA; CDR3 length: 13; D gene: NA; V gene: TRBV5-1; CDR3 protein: CASSLDRDTTIYF; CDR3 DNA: TGCGCCAGCAGCTTGGACCGGGACACCACCATATATTTT
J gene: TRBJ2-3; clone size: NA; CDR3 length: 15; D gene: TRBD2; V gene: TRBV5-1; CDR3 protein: CASSRSGGATDTQYF; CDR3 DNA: TGCGCCAGCAGTCGGAGCGGGGGGGCCACAGATACGCAGTATTTT
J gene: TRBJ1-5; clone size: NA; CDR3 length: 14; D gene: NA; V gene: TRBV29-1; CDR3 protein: CSVVISGSNQPQHF; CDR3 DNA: TGCAGCGTTGTAATTTCCGGTAGCAATCAGCCCCAGCATTTT
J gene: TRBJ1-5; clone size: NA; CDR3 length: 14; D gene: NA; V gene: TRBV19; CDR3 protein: CASKQGPSNQPQHF; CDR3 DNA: TGTGCCAGCAAACAGGGACCTAGCAATCAGCCCCAGCATTTT
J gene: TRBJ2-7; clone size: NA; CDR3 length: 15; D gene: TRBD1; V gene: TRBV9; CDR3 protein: CASSGGQGRSYEQYF; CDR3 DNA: TGTGCCAGCAGCGGAGGACAGGGGAGATCCTACGAGCAGTACTTC
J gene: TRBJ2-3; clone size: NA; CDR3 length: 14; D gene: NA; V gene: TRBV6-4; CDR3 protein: CASSPRGDADTQYF; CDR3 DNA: TGTGCCAGCAGCCCGAGGGGGGACGCAGATACGCAGTATTTT
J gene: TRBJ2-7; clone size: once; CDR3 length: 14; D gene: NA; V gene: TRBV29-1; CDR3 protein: CSAHDPLARGEQYF; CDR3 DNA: TGCAGCGCCCACGACCCCCTGGCCAGGGGCGAGCAGTACTTC
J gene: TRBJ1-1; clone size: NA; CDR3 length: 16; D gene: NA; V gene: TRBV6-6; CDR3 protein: CASSYPGGGGAAEAFF; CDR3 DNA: TGTGCCAGCAGTTACCCGGGTGGAGGAGGGGCCGCTGAAGCTTTCTTT
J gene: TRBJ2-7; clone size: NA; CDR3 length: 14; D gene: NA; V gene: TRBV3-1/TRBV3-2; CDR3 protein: CASSQGQGPYEQYF; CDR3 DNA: TGTGCCAGCAGCCAAGGGCAGGGCCCCTACGAGCAGTACTTC
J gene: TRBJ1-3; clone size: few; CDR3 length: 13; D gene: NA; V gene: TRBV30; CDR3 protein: CAGVALDGNTIYF; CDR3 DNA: TGTGCAGGGGTGGCCCTAGACGGAAACACCATATATTTT
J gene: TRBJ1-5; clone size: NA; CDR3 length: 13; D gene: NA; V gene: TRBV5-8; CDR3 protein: CASSSAWAQPQHF; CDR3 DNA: TGTGCCAGCAGCTCGGCTTGGGCTCAGCCCCAGCATTTT
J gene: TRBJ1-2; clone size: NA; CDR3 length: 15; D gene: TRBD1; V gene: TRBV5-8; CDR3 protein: CASSLGQASNYGYTF; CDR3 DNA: TGTGCCAGCAGCTTAGGACAGGCCTCTAACTATGGCTACACCTTC
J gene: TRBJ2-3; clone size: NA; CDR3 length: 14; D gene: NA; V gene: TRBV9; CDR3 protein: CASSSRRQSDTQYF; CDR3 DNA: TGTGCCAGCAGCAGCCGTAGGCAGTCAGATACGCAGTATTTT
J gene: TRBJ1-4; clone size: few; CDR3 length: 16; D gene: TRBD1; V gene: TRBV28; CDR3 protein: CASSLYAGTGAEKLFF; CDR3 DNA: TGTGCCAGCAGTTTATACGCCGGGACAGGGGCGGAAAAACTGTTTTTT
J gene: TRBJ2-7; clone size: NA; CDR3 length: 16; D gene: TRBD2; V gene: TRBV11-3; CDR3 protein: CASSVSSGQSSYEQYF; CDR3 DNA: TGTGCCAGCAGCGTAAGTAGCGGGCAGAGCTCCTACGAGCAGTACTTC
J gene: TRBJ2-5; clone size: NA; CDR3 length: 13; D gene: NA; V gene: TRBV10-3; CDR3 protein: CAIIIGELETQYF; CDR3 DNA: TGTGCCATCATTATAGGAGAATTGGAGACCCAGTACTTC
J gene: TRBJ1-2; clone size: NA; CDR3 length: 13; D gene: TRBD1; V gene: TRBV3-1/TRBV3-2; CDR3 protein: CATAGRGAHGYTF; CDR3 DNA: TGTGCCACCGCGGGCAGGGGGGCGCACGGCTACACCTTC
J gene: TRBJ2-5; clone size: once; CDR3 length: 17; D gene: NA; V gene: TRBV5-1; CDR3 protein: CASSRRDREVGLETQYF; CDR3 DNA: TGCGCCAGCAGCCGAAGAGACAGGGAGGTTGGTCTAGAGACCCAGTACTTC
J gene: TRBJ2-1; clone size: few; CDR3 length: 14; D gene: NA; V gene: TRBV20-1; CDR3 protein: CSASRGQTYNEQFF; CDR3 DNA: TGCAGTGCTAGTCGGGGCCAAACCTACAATGAGCAGTTCTTC
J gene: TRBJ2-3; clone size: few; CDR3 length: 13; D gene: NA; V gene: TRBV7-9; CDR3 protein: CASSSKWADTQYF; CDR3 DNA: TGTGCCAGCAGCTCCAAGTGGGCAGATACGCAGTATTTT
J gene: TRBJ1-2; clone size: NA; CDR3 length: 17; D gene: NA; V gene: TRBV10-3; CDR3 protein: CAISGTDVGTSNYGYTF; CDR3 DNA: TGTGCCATCAGTGGAACCGACGTAGGGACCTCTAACTATGGCTACACCTTC
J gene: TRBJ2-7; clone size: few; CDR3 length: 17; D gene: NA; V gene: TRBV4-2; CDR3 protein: CASSQRTGTPPFYEQYF; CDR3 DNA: TGTGCCAGCAGCCAAAGAACAGGGACTCCACCTTTTTACGAGCAGTACTTC
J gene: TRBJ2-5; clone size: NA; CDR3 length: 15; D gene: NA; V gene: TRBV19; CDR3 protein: CASSPQGTQKETQYF; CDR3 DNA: TGTGCCAGTAGTCCCCAAGGGACACAAAAAGAGACCCAGTACTTC